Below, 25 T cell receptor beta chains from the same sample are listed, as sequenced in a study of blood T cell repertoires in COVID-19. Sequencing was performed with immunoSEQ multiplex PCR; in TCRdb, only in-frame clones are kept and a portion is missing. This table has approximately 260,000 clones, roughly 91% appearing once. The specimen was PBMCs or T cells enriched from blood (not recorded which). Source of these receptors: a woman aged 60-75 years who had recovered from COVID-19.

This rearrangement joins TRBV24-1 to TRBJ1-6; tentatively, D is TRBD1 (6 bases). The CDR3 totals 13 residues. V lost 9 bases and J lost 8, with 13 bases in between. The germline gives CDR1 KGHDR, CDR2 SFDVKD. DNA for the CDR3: TGTGCCACCCAGGGGCAGGGCGATTCACCCCTCCACTTT. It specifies CATQGQGDSPLHF.

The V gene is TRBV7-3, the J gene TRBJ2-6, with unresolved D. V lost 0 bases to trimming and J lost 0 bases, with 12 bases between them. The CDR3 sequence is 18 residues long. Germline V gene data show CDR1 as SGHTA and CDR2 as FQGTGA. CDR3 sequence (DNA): TGTGCCAGCAGCTTAACGGGTGGTGGAGCCTCTGGGGCCAACGTCCTGACTTTC. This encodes CASSLTGGGASGANVLTF.

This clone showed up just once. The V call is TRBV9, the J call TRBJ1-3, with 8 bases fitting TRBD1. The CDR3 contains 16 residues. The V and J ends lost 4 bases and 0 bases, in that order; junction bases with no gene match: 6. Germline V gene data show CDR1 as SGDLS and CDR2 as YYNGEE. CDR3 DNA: TGTGCCAGCAGCCCCCGACAGGGGAACTCTGGAAACACCATATATTTT. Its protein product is CASSPRQGNSGNTIYF.

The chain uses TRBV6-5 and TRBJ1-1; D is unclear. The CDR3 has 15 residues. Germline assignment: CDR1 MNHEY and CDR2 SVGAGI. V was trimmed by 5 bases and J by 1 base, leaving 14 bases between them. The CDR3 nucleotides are TGTGCCAGCAGTCCCACCGGGGTAGGGAACACTGAAGCTTTCTTT. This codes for CASSPTGVGNTEAFF.

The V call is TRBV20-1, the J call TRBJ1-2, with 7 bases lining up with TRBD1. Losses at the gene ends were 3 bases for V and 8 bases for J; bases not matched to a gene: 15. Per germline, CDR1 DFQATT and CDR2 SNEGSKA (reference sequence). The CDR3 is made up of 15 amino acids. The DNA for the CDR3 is TGCAGTGCTAGTCCCGCGCGCGGCAGGGGGAGGGGCTACACCTTC. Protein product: CSASPARGRGRGYTF.

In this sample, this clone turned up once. CDR3 amino acids: CASSEVTGDTEAFF. Written as DNA, the CDR3 is TGTGCCAGCAGTGAAGTGACAGGGGACACTGAAGCTTTCTTT. The V gene is TRBV2, the J gene TRBJ1-1, with 8 bases that match TRBD1. Germline-derived CDR1 and CDR2 are SNHLY and FYNNEI. This CDR3 spans 14 amino acids. Trimming at V came to 1 base and at J to 3 bases, leaving 1 base not matched to a gene.

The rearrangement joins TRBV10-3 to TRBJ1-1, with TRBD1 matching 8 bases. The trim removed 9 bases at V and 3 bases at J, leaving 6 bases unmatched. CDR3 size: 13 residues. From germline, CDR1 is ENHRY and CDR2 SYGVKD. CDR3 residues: CAIGGQGDTEAFF. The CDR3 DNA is TGTGCCATTGGAGGACAGGGCGACACTGAAGCTTTCTTT.

CDR3 sequence: CASSGGRTGNTIYF. The CDR3 region has the DNA TGTGCCAGCAGTGGGGGCCGTACTGGAAACACCATATATTTT. V gene TRBV2 combines with J gene TRBJ1-3; TRBD1 might be the D (5 bases). This CDR3 has 14 residues. Trimming stripped 4 bases from V and 2 bases from J, with 9 bases between. Per the germline V gene, CDR1 is SNHLY and CDR2 is FYNNEI.

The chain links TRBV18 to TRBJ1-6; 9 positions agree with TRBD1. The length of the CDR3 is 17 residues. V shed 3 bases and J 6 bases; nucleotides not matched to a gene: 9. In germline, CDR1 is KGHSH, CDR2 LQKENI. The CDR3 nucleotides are TGTGCCAGCTCACCCCTGGACAGGGGTCTTGGTAATTCACCCCTCCACTTT. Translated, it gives CASSPLDRGLGNSPLHF.

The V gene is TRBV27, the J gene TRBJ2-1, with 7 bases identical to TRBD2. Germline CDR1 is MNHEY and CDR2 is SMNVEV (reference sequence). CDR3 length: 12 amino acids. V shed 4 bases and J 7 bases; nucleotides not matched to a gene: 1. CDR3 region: CASSSRENEQFF. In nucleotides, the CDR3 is TGTGCCAGCAGTTCGCGGGAGAATGAGCAGTTCTTC.

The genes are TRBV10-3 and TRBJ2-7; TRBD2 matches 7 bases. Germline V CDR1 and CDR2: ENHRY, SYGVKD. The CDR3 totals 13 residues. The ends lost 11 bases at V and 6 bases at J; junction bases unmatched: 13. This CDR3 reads CAVQTAGAGEQYF. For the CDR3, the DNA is TGTGCCGTTCAAACCGCGGGAGCGGGCGAGCAGTACTTC.

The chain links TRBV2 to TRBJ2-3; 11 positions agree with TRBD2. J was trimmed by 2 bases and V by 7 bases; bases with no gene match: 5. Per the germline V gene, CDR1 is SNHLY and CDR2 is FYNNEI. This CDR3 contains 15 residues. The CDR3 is CASTQGLAVTDTQYF. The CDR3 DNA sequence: TGTGCCAGCACCCAGGGACTAGCGGTCACAGATACGCAGTATTTT.

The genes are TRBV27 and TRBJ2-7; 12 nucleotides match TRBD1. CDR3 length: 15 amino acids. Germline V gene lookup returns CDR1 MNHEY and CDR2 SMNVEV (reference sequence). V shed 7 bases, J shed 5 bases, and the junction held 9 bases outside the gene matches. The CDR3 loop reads CASNFMGQGAHEQYF. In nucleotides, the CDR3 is TGTGCCAGCAATTTCATGGGACAGGGGGCCCACGAGCAGTACTTC.

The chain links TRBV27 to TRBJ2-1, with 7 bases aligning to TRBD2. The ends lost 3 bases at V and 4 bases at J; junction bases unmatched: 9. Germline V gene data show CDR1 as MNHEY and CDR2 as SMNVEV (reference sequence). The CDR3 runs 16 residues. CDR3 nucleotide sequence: TGTGCCAGCAGTTTTAGTTCCGCGGGAGTTTACAATGAGCAGTTCTTC. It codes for CASSFSSAGVYNEQFF.

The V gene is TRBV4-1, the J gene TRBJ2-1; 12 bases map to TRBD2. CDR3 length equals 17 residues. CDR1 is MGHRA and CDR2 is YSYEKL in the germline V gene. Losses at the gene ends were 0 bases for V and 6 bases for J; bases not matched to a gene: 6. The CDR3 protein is CASSQERTSGIINEQFF. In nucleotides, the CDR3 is TGCGCCAGCAGCCAAGAAAGGACTAGCGGGATTATCAATGAGCAGTTCTTC.

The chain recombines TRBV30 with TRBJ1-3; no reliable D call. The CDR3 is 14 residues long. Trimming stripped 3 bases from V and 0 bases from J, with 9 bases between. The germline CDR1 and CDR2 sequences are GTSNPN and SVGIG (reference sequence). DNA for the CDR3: TGTGCCTGGAGGCTCCTCAGCTCTGGAAACACCATATATTTT. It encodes CAWRLLSSGNTIYF.

CDR3 region: CAITRGQGGDGELFF. CDR3 nucleotide sequence: TGTGCCATCACGAGGGGACAGGGAGGAGACGGGGAGCTGTTTTTT. The chain uses TRBV5-8 and TRBJ2-2; 9 bases map to TRBD1. This CDR3 spans 15 amino acids. CDR1 and CDR2 from the germline V gene are SGHTS and YDEGEE. V shed 9 bases, J shed 7 bases, and the junction held 13 bases outside the gene matches.

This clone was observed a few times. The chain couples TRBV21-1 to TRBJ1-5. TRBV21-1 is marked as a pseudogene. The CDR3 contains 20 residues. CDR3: CASSKRPSFYPRGYNQPQHF. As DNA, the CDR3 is TGTGCCAGCAGCAAAAGGCCCTCTTTTTACCCTAGAGGGTACAATCAGCCCCAGCATTTT.

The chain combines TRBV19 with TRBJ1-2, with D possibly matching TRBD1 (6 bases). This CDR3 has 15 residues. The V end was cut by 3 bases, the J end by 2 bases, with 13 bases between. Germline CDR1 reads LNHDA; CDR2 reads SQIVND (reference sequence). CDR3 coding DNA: TGTGCCAGTAGTATTTGGGGGGGCGAAAACTATGGCTACACCTTC. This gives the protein CASSIWGGENYGYTF.

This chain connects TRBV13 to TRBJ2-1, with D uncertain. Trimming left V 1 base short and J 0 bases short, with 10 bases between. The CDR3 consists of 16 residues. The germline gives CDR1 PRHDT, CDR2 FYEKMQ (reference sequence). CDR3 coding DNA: TGTGCCAGCAGCTTAGAGGCGGTGATCTCCTACAATGAGCAGTTCTTC. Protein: CASSLEAVISYNEQFF.

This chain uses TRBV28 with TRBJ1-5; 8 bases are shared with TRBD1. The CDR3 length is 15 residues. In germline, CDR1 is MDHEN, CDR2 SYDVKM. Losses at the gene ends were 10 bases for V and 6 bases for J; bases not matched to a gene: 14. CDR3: CATTDRGGIGQPQHF. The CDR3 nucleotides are TGTGCCACCACAGACAGGGGAGGAATAGGTCAGCCCCAGCATTTT.

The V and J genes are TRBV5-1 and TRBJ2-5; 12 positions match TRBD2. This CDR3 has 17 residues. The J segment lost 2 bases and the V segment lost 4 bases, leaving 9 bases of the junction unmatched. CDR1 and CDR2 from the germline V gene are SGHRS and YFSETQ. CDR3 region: CASSGTSGYPSQETQYF. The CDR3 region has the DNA TGCGCCAGCAGCGGGACTAGCGGGTACCCATCGCAAGAGACCCAGTACTTC.

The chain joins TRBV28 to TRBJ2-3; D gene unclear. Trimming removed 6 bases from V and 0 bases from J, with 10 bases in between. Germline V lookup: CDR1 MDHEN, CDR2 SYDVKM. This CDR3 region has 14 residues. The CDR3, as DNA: TGTGCCAGCAGCCCCTCCCCCAGCACAGATACGCAGTATTTT. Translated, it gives CASSPSPSTDTQYF.

The CDR3 DNA sequence: TGTGCCAGCAGTTTTGTACAGTTGGCTGAAGCTTTCTTT. Its translation is CASSFVQLAEAFF. The chain joins TRBV12-3 or TRBV12-4 to TRBJ1-1; D remains unclear. This CDR3 has 13 amino acids. V lost 3 bases and J lost 6, with 11 bases in between.

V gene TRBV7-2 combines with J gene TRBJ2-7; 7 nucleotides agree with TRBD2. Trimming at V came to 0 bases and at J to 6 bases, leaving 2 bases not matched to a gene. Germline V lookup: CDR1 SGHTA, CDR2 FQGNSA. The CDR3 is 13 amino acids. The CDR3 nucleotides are TGTGCCAGCAGCTTAGCTGGGGAGGGCGAGCAGTACTTC. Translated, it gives CASSLAGEGEQYF.